These 11 T cell receptor beta chains came from one sample sequenced in a study of shared clonotypes between healthy human individuals. Measured with immunoSEQ multiplex PCR; TCRdb has only the in-frame clones, and not every one. Of millions of clones listed, just over 90% are singletons. Sequencing input: naive CD4+ T cells sorted from blood. Subset defined: CD45RA+ positively selected. These TCRs come from a man aged 18 to 35 in good health.

The chain recombines TRBV19 with TRBJ2-7; 7 nucleotides line up with TRBD2. CDR1 is LNHDA, CDR2 SQIVND, per germline (reference sequence). V dropped 4 bases and J dropped 2; count of bases not matched to a gene: 2. There are 13 residues in the CDR3. Here the CDR3 DNA reads TGTGCCAGTAGTAGCGGGGGAACCTACGAGCAGTACTTC. As protein: CASSSGGTYEQYF.

This chain connects TRBV27 to TRBJ1-1; the D is unclear. V shed 0 bases and J shed 3 bases, with 17 bases lying between them. The CDR3 totals 17 residues. Germline V CDR1 and CDR2: MNHEY, SMNVEV (reference sequence). CDR3 sequence reads: CASSLSAPQALDTEAFF. DNA for the CDR3: TGTGCCAGCAGTTTATCGGCCCCCCAGGCACTGGACACTGAAGCTTTCTTT.

This clone was recorded once. The rearrangement joins TRBV4-1 to TRBJ2-5; D gene ambiguous. V gave up 5 bases and J gave up 5 bases, with 15 bases separating them. Germline-derived CDR1 and CDR2 are MGHRA and YSYEKL. The CDR3 covers 14 residues. The CDR3 spells CASSLAGPRETQYF. DNA of the CDR3: TGCGCCAGCAGCTTAGCTGGGCCTCGGGAGACCCAGTACTTC.

The rearrangement links TRBV7-2 to TRBJ2-6; no definite D call. The length of the CDR3 is 15 residues. V was shortened by 2 bases and J by 2 bases, with 7 bases between the two germline ends. In germline, CDR1 is SGHTA, CDR2 FQGNSA. This chain's CDR3 is CASSLSLAGANVLTF. The CDR3 DNA follows: TGTGCCAGCAGCTTATCCCTAGCTGGGGCCAACGTCCTGACTTTC.

V gene TRBV6-6 combines with J gene TRBJ1-2; perhaps TRBD1 as D (5 bases). Looked up from germline, CDR1 is MNHNY and CDR2 is SVGAGI (reference sequence). With 7 bases removed from V and 4 bases from J, the gap between germline ends came to 16 bases. The CDR3 contains 14 residues. In DNA, the CDR3 is TGTGCCAGCACCCCGGGACGGAATTCCTATGGCTACACCTTC. This codes for CASTPGRNSYGYTF.

Worth noting for this clone: Different DNA sequences within this sample yield the same CDR3. The chain carries TRBV5-1 and TRBJ2-2; no reliable D call. Germline V CDR1 and CDR2: SGHRS, YFSETQ. This CDR3 spans 12 amino acids. Trimming cost V 2 bases and J 5 bases, with 4 bases left between them. CDR3 sequence (DNA): TGCGCCAGCAGCTTTTCTACCGGGGAGCTGTTTTTT. Its protein product is CASSFSTGELFF. The entire variable domain, with the rest obtained from reference TRBV5-1 and TRBJ2-2, is as follows: KAGVTQTPRYLIKTRGQQVTLSCSPISGHRSVSWYQQTPGQGLQFLFEYFSETQRNKGNFPGRFSGRQFSNSRSEMNVSTLELGDSALYLCASSFSTGELFFGEGSRLTVL.

In nucleotides, the CDR3 is TGTGCCAGTAAGGTTCACGGGACGGAGAACACTGAAGCTTTCTTT. It encodes CASKVHGTENTEAFF. This chain joins TRBV19 and TRBJ1-1; tentatively, D is TRBD1 (5 bases). In germline, CDR1 is LNHDA, CDR2 SQIVND (reference sequence). The CDR3 runs to 15 residues. Trimming removed 7 bases from V and 1 base from J, with 16 bases in between.

The gene calls are TRBV23-1 and TRBJ1-1; D might be TRBD1 (5 bases). TRBV23-1 is recorded as an ORF, its role being uncertain. The CDR3 loop spans 16 amino acids. Trimming shortened V by 4 bases and J by 1 base, and 16 bases separated the two germline ends. CDR3 DNA sequence: TGCGCCAGCAGTCTCTCGACCAGGGAAAGGAACACTGAAGCTTTCTTT. Protein: CASSLSTRERNTEAFF.

The genes are TRBV15 and TRBJ1-6; D is possibly TRBD1 (6 bases). The CDR3 runs to 21 residues. Trimming cost V 2 bases and J 1 base, with 24 bases left between them. Germline CDR1 and CDR2: LNHNV and YYDKDF (reference sequence). CDR3 bases: TGTGCCACCAGCAGACGGGGGACACCAAAGGGTATGGAATCCTATAATTCACCCCTCCACTTT. Translation: CATSRRGTPKGMESYNSPLHF.

J is TRBJ1-5 and V is TRBV19; unclear D gene. This CDR3 region has 15 residues. Trimming removed 2 bases at V and 5 bases at J, with 13 bases between. CDR1 and CDR2 (germline): LNHDA, SQIVND (reference sequence). The chain's CDR3 is CASSIPRSGDQPQHF. CDR3 nucleotides: TGTGCCAGTAGTATACCCCGCTCCGGGGATCAGCCCCAGCATTTT.

This chain uses TRBV6-5 with TRBJ2-3; unclear D gene. The CDR3 totals 12 residues. Per germline, CDR1 MNHEY and CDR2 SVGAGI. V lost 6 bases, J lost 6 bases, and 10 bases lay in between. The DNA of the CDR3 is TGTGCCAGCAGCCCCAGTCCCGATACGCAGTATTTT. Encoded protein: CASSPSPDTQYF.